The TCR beta chain under discussion was sequenced for a study of T cells in localized non-small cell lung cancer. General observations from the study: As only one tumor region underwent sequencing, heterogeneity remains possible. Appearance in adjacent lung was seen for a median around 58 of the top 100 tumor clones. Uninvolved adjacent lung, not tumor, had the highest T cell clonality.

Produced via immunoSEQ multiplex PCR; TCRdb's table is partial and in-frame only. In the table there are thousands of clones, approximately 31% of which are singletons. This clone has just a few counts. What it recognizes is unknown. Germline V lookup: CDR1 KGHSY, CDR2 FQNENV. Trimming removed 5 bases from V and 0 bases from J, with 8 bases in between. The CDR3 totals 14 residues. The V call is TRBV16, the J call TRBJ1-5; tentatively, D is TRBD1 (5 bases). The specimen comprised normal lung tissue next to the tumor, sampled before any cancer treatment. The sequence was collected from a man aged 40 to 70 with stage I lung adenocarcinoma. CDR3 nucleotides: TGTGCCAGCAGCGAGACAGATAGCAATCAGCCCCAGCATTTT. Amino acids: CASSETDSNQPQHF.